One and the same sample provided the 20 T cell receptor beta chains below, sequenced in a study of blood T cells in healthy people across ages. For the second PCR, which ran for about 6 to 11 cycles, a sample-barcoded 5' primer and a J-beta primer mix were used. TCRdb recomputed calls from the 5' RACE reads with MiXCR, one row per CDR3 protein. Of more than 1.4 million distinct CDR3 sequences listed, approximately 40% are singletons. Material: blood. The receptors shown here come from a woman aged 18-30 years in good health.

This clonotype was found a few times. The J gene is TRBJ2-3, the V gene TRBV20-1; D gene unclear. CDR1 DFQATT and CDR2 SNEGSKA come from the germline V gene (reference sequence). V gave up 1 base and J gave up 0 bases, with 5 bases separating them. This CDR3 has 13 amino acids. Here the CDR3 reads CSARVISTDTQYF. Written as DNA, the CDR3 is TGCAGTGCTAGAGTAATCAGCACAGATACGCAGTATTTT.

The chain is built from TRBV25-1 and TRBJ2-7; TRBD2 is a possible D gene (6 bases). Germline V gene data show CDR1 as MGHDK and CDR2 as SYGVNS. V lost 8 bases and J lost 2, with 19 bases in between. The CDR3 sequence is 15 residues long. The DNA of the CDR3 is TGTGCCAGCCAAGGGCAGGACTACTTTCCCTACGAGCAGTACTTC. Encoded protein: CASQGQDYFPYEQYF.

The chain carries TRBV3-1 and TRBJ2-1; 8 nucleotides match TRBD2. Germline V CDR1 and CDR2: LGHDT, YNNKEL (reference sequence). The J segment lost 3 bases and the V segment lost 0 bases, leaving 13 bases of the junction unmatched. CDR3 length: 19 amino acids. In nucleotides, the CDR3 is TGTGCCAGCAGCCAAGAATGGGGAGCGGGGGTTTTCGTCTACAATGAGCAGTTCTTC. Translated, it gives CASSQEWGAGVFVYNEQFF.

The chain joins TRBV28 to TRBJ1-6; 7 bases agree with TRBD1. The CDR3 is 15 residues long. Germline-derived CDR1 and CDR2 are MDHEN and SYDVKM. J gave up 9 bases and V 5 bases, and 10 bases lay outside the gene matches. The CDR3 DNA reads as TGTGCCAGCAGTCCAGTCGACAGGGATGGTTCACCCCTCCACTTT. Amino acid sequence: CASSPVDRDGSPLHF.

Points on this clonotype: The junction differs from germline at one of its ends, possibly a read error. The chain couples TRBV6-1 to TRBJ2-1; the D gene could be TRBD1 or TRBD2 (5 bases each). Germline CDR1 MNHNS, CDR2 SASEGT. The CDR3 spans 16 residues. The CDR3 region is CTSSEAIGTTYNEQFF. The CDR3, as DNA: TGTACCAGCAGTGAAGCGATCGGGACCACCTACAATGAGCAGTTCTTC.

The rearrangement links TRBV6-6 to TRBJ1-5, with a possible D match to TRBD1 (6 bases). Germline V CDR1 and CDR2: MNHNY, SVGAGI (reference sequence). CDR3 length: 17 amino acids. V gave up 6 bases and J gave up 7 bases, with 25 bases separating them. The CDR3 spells CASSVRQATASGQPQHF. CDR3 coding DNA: TGTGCCAGCAGCGTTCGACAGGCCACCGCGTCTGGGCAGCCCCAGCATTTT.

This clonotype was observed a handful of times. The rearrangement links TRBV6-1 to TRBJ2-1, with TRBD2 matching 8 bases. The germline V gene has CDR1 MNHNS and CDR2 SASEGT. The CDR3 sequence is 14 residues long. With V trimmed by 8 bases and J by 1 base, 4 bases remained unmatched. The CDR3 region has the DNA TGTGCCAGCGCGACTAGCGTGTCCTACAATGAGCAGTTCTTC. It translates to CASATSVSYNEQFF.

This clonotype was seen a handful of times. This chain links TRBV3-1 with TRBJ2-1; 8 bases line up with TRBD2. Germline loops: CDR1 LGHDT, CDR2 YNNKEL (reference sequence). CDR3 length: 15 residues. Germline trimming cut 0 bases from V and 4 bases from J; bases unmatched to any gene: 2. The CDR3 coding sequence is TGTGCCAGCAGCCAAGAAGCGGGAGTTTACAATGAGCAGTTCTTC. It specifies CASSQEAGVYNEQFF.

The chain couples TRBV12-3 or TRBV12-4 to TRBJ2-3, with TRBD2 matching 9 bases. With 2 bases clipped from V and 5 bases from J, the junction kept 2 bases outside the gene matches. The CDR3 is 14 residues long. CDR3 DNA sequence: TGTGCCAGCAGTTTAAAACTAGCGGGAGATACGCAGTATTTT. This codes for CASSLKLAGDTQYF.

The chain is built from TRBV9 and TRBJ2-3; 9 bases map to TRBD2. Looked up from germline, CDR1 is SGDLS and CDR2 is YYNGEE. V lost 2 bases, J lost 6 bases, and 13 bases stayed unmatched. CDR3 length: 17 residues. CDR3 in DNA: TGTGCCAGCAGCGTGGGTAGCGGGGGCCCCTCATGGGATACGCAGTATTTT. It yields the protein CASSVGSGGPSWDTQYF. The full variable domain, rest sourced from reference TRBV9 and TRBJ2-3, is DSGVTQTPKHLITATGQRVTLRCSPRSGDLSVYWYQQSLDQGLQFLIQYYNGEERAKGNILERFSAQQFPDLHSELNLSSLELGDSALYFCASSVGSGGPSWDTQYFGPGTRLTVL.

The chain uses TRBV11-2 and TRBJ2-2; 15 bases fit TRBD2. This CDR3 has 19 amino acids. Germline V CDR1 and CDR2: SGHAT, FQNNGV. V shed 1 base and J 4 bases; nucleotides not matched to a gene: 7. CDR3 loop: CASSLGGLAGGPGTGELFF. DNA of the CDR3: TGTGCCAGCAGCTTAGGCGGACTAGCGGGGGGGCCTGGCACCGGGGAGCTGTTTTTT.

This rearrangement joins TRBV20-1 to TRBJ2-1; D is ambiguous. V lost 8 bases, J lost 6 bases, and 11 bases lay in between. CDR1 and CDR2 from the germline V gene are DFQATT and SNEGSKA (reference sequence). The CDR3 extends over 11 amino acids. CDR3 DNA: TGCAGTCTCGATCGTGGCAATGAGCAGTTCTTC. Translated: CSLDRGNEQFF.

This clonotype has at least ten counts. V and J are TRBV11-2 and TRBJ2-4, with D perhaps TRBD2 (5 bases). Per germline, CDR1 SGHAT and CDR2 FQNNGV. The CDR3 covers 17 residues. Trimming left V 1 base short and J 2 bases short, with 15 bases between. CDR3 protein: CASSLVSSAEPKNIQYF. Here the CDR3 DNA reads TGTGCCAGCAGCTTAGTTAGTAGCGCCGAGCCCAAAAACATTCAGTACTTC.

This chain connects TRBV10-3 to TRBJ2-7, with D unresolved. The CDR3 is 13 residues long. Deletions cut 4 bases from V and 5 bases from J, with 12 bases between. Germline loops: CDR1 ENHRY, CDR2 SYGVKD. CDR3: CAISVGPPDEQYF. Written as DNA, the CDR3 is TGTGCCATCAGTGTTGGCCCGCCGGACGAGCAGTACTTC.

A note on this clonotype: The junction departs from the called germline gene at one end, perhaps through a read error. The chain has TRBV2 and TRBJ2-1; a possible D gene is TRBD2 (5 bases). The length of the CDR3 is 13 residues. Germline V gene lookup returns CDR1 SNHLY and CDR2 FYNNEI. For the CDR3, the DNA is TGTGCCAGCGACCCTAGCTCCTACAATGAGCGGTACTTC. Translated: CASDPSSYNERYF.

Here the CDR3 DNA reads TGTGCCAGCAGCCAAGGGACAGCCATTTCCTACGAGCAGTACTTC. Translating it yields CASSQGTAISYEQYF. The chain carries TRBV14 and TRBJ2-7; perhaps TRBD1 as D (6 bases). V lost 1 base and J 1 base, leaving 11 bases between the germline ends. This CDR3 contains 15 residues. The V gene's germline CDR1 is SGHDN and CDR2 FVKESK. Complete variable domain (other parts from reference TRBV14 and TRBJ2-7): EAGVTQFPSHSVIEKGQTVTLRCDPISGHDNLYWYRRVMGKEIKFLLHFVKESKQDESGMPNNRFLAERTGGTYSTLKVQPAELEDSGVYFCASSQGTAISYEQYFGPGTRLTVT.

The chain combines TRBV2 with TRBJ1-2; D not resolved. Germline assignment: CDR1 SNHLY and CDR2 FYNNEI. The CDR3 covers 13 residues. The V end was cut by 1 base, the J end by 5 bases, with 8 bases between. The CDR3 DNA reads TGTGCCAGCAGTGAAGAACTGATATATGGCTACACCTTC. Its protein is CASSEELIYGYTF.

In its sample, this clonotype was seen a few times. This chain's CDR3 is CASNPGQAYNEQYF. CDR3 sequence (DNA): TGTGCCAGCAATCCGGGGCAGGCCTACAATGAGCAGTACTTC. The gene calls are TRBV6-5 and TRBJ2-7; D assignment may be TRBD1 or TRBD2 (5 bases each). Germline V lookup: CDR1 MNHEY, CDR2 SVGAGI. This CDR3 has 14 amino acids. The ends were cut back, 7 bases at V and 7 bases at J, with 20 bases in the middle.

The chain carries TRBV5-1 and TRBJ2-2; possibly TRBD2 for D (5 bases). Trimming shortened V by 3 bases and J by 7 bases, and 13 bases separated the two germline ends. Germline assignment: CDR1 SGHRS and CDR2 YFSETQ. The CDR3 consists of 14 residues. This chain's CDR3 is CASSSPDWSGELFF. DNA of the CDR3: TGCGCCAGCAGCTCACCGGACTGGAGCGGGGAGCTGTTTTTT.

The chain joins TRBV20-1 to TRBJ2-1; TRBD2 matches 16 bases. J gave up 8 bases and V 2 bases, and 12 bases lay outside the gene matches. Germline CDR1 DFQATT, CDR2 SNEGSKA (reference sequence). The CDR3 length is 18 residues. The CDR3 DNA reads TGCAGTGCTAGAAGGTCGGGGACTAGCGGGAGGGCGGCGTATGAGCAGTTCTTC. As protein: CSARRSGTSGRAAYEQFF.